This record looks at one T cell receptor beta chain sequence and its context. Its antigen is undetermined. The data derive from a study of somatic mutations in cytotoxic T cells in rheumatoid arthritis. Study-wide context: Certain V beta antibody-stained T-cell populations, V beta1+ cells sequenced for TCRB among them, were flow-sorted to nearly 100% purity. Whole-study findings and limits: For patients with rheumatoid arthritis, CD8+ clonality went up with age, while healthy controls showed no such change.

The CDR3 contains 15 residues. Trimming shortened V by 1 base and J by 0 bases, and 6 bases separated the two germline ends. Germline values: CDR1 SNHLY, CDR2 FYNNEI. The assay was immunoSEQ multiplex PCR, and TCRdb's table has in-frame clones only and misses some. This table holds fewer than 20,000 clones, about 70% found once. Blood donors with median age around 61 years (range roughly 21-70), 55% female, served as healthy controls. The material sequenced was CD8+ T cells sorted from blood. This chain connects TRBV2 to TRBJ1-4, with D unclear. This receptor was taken from an older woman in good health. The CDR3 DNA reads TGTGCCAGCAGTGAAGAAACTGCAACTAATGAAAAACTGTTTTTT. The encoded protein is CASSEETATNEKLFF.